The rows below give T cell receptor beta chains drawn from one sample of a study of shared clonotypes between healthy human individuals. Data came from immunoSEQ multiplex PCR; TCRdb stores just in-frame clones and leaves some out. The sample shows around 2,000,000 clones, about 95% of them seen only once. Input material: naive CD8+ T cells sorted from blood. The receptors were sampled from a man aged 18-30 years in good health. The CDR3 runs from the conserved cysteine through the conserved F or W. Each record gives: clone size, D gene, J gene, V gene, CDR3 DNA, CDR3 protein. D genes are given only for firm matches. Clone size is stated in some rows and not others, as once, few, many or a class when expanded.

NA | TRBD2 | TRBJ2-7 | TRBV12-5 | TGTGCTAGTGGTACAGAGCGGGACCACTCCTACGAGCAGTACTTC | CASGTERDHSYEQYF
NA | NA | TRBJ2-7 | TRBV6-6 | TGTGCCAGCAGTTACGTTCGGGACTACGAGCAGTACTTC | CASSYVRDYEQYF
NA | NA | TRBJ2-2 | TRBV6-5 | TGTGCCAGCAGTTACTCGCAGCGGCTGAACACCGGGGAGCTGTTTTTT | CASSYSQRLNTGELFF
once | NA | TRBJ2-7 | TRBV7-2 | TGTGCCAGCAGCCTTACCTACGAGCAGTACTTC | CASSLTYEQYF
NA | NA | TRBJ2-7 | TRBV19 | TGTGCCAGTAGTCCAGTCGAGGGATTAGCCTACGAGCAGTACTTC | CASSPVEGLAYEQYF
NA | NA | TRBJ2-1 | TRBV14 | TGTGCCAGCAGCGGGAGTTCCCCGGATGAGCAGTTCTTC | CASSGSSPDEQFF
NA | NA | TRBJ2-1 | TRBV7-9 | TGTGCCAGCAGCTTATCACTAGTCAATGAGCAGTTCTTC | CASSLSLVNEQFF
NA | NA | TRBJ2-2 | TRBV15 | TGTGCCACCAGCAGAGATCTCAGGGGCCCCACCGGGGAGCTGTTTTTT | CATSRDLRGPTGELFF
NA | NA | TRBJ1-2 | TRBV6-1 | TGTGCCAGCAGGGAGACAGTTAACTATGGCTACACCTTC | CASRETVNYGYTF
NA | NA | TRBJ1-3 | TRBV2 | TGTGCCAGCACCCAGGGCGGTGGCTCTGGAAACACCATATATTTT | CASTQGGGSGNTIYF
NA | TRBD1 | TRBJ1-2 | TRBV27 | TGTGCCAGCAGTATCACCGGGACAGGAGGTGGCTACACCTTC | CASSITGTGGGYTF
NA | NA | TRBJ1-1 | TRBV19 | TGTGCCAGTAGTATGGGGGGCGAAACTGAAGCTTTCTTT | CASSMGGETEAFF
NA | NA | TRBJ1-1 | TRBV28 | TGTGCCAGCAGTTTTTTGGGGGGCACTGAAGCTTTCTTT | CASSFLGGTEAFF
NA | TRBD2 | TRBJ2-1 | TRBV6-1 | TGTGCCAGCAGTGAAACGGGACTAGCGGGAGAGGAGCAGTTCTTC | CASSETGLAGEEQFF
NA | NA | TRBJ2-7 | TRBV19 | TGTGCCAGTAGCTTGCGGCCTGACTACGAGCAGTACTTC | CASSLRPDYEQYF
NA | TRBD2 | TRBJ2-5 | TRBV9 | TGTGCCAGCAGCGGTAGCGGGGGGGGCCAAGAGACCCAGTACTTC | CASSGSGGGQETQYF
NA | TRBD1 | TRBJ2-7 | TRBV29-1 | TGCAGCGTTGTGAGGGACAGGGGGTCCTACGAGCAGTACTTC | CSVVRDRGSYEQYF
NA | NA | TRBJ2-7 | TRBV7-2 | TGTGCCAGCAGCTTAGACCCGGGAGCGTCCTACGAGCAGTACTTC | CASSLDPGASYEQYF
once | TRBD2 | TRBJ2-1 | TRBV6-5 | TGTGCCAGCAGTTACTCCACTAGCGGGAGCGGCAATGAGCAGTTCTTC | CASSYSTSGSGNEQFF
NA | TRBD2 | TRBJ2-7 | TRBV7-9 | TGTGCCAGCAGCTTGTTGCTAGCGGGGCCCTCCGACGAGCAGTACTTC | CASSLLLAGPSDEQYF
NA | NA | TRBJ2-3 | TRBV11-3 | TGTGCCAGCAGCTTAGCGGGAGATTCCCGAGGCACAGATACGCAGTATTTT | CASSLAGDSRGTDTQYF
NA | TRBD1 | TRBJ1-4 | TRBV15 | TGTGCCACCAGCGCGACAGGGTATAAGTCTTATGATGAAAAACTGTTTTTT | CATSATGYKSYDEKLFF
NA | TRBD1 | TRBJ1-2 | TRBV27 | TGTGCCAGTGCGGACAGGGGTTTCTATGGCTACACCTTC | CASADRGFYGYTF
once | NA | TRBJ1-6 | TRBV4-1 | TGCGCCAGCAGCCAAGATGAGGGGACGGGCTATAATTCACCCCTCCACTTT | CASSQDEGTGYNSPLHF
once | NA | TRBJ2-7 | TRBV7-6 | TGTGCCAGCAGCGGGCCGACCGGGACTGGGAACTACGAGCAGTACTTC | CASSGPTGTGNYEQYF